The 4 T cell receptor beta chains presented below share a single source sample, sequenced in a study of Graves' ophthalmopathy and Graves' hyperthyroidism (dated by TCRdb to the late 2010s). For sequencing, an Illumina HiSeq 2000 was employed. TCR beta CDR3 regions were amplified from RNA transcripts for repertoire sequencing. The first round was an RT-PCR using HTBI primers with the Qiagen OneStep RT-PCR kit, and this first round was followed by a second-round multiplex PCR, then size selection and purification. TCRdb reprocessed the public reads (quality trimming at Q25 with fastp, clone calling with MiXCR) and kept in-frame beta chains. Each CDR3 protein gets just one entry, which takes the most common genes and DNA from the rows behind it. Within this sample are under 250,000 distinct CDR3 sequences, with 20% to 25% of them counted one time only. 43% of the sample lies in the top ten. Sequenced sample: peripheral blood. All receptors derive from a woman between 45 and 65 years old with Graves' ophthalmopathy. Donor details come from another sample of the same person, matched by shared clones.

This clonotype was recorded at least ten times. The genes are TRBV29-1 and TRBJ2-5; TRBD2 matches 8 bases. Germline V gives CDR1 SQVTM, CDR2 ANQGSEA. Losses at the gene ends were 5 bases for V and 1 base for J; bases not matched to a gene: 9. The CDR3 sequence is 15 residues long. The CDR3 DNA reads as TGCAGCGTTCCGCGGGGCGGGAGGATCCAAGAGACCCAGTACTTC. Translation gives CSVPRGGRIQETQYF.

This clonotype has only one observation. The rearrangement joins TRBV27 to TRBJ1-1, with TRBD1 matching 8 bases. Germline loops: CDR1 MNHEY, CDR2 SMNVEV (reference sequence). The CDR3 contains 14 residues. The V gene end was trimmed by 6 bases and the J gene end by 4 bases; junction bases not matched to a gene: 7. The CDR3 DNA is TGTGCCAGCAGCCCAGGGGGCGATGCCACTGAAGCTTTCTTT. Its translation is CASSPGGDATEAFF.

In DNA form, the CDR3 reads TGTGCCAGCAGCCTCGGACAGAACCAAGAGACCCAGTACTTC. It codes for CASSLGQNQETQYF. V usage is TRBV7-9 and J usage is TRBJ2-5; possible D gene TRBD1, 6 bases. The germline CDR1 and CDR2 sequences are SEHNR and FQNEAQ (reference sequence). The ends were cut back, 5 bases at V and 0 bases at J, with 10 bases in the middle. There are 14 residues in the CDR3.

This clonotype came up many times. CDR3 sequence reads: CAISELGTEAFF. The DNA for the CDR3 is TGTGCCATCAGTGAATTGGGTACTGAAGCTTTCTTT. The chain couples TRBV10-3 to TRBJ1-1; D not resolved. Germline values: CDR1 ENHRY, CDR2 SYGVKD. The length of the CDR3 is 12 residues. The V and J ends lost 3 bases and 5 bases respectively, with 7 bases between them.